Presented here are 27 T cell receptor beta chains from one specimen sequenced in a study of early T cells in non-severe SARS-CoV-2 infection. Each CDR3 protein gets one entry after TCRdb re-called the 5' RACE reads with MiXCR. The sample holds under 95,000 distinct CDR3 sequences, 12% seen once. The sequenced material came from whole blood. The receptors were sampled from an adult who was a healthcare worker with PCR-confirmed SARS-CoV-2 infection or an uninfected control (not recorded which).

This clonotype turned up a few times. The J gene is TRBJ1-5, the V gene TRBV3-1, with a possible D match to TRBD1 (5 bases). The CDR3 is 17 amino acids. Trimming cost V 5 bases and J 0 bases, with 17 bases left between them. CDR1 is LGHDT, CDR2 YNNKEL, per germline (reference sequence). The CDR3 sequence is CASSTGGFSLSNQPQHF. The CDR3 coding sequence is TGTGCCAGCAGCACCGGGGGTTTCTCGCTTAGCAATCAGCCCCAGCATTTT. The whole variable domain, remainder taken from reference TRBV3-1 and TRBJ1-5, is DTAVSQTPKYLVTQMGNDKSIKCEQNLGHDTMYWYKQDSKKFLKIMFSYNNKELIINETVPNRFSPKSPDKAHLNLHINSLELGDSAVYFCASSTGGFSLSNQPQHFGDGTRLSIL.

This chain links TRBV29-1 with TRBJ1-1; D call uncertain. The CDR3 is made up of 13 amino acids. Trimming removed 1 base from V and 0 bases from J, with 6 bases in between. Germline values: CDR1 SQVTM, CDR2 ANQGSEA. This CDR3 is CSVEVAMNTEAFF. The CDR3 DNA reads as TGCAGCGTTGAAGTGGCTATGAACACTGAAGCTTTCTTT. The entire variable domain, with the rest obtained from reference TRBV29-1 and TRBJ1-1, is as follows: SAVISQKPSRDICQRGTSLTIQCQVDSQVTMMFWYRQQPGQSLTLIATANQGSEATYESGFVIDKFPISRPNLTFSTLTVSNMSPEDSSIYLCSVEVAMNTEAFFGQGTRLTVV.

The chain recombines TRBV28 with TRBJ2-7; the D is unclear. Germline CDR1 and CDR2: MDHEN and SYDVKM. The V gene lost 7 bases and the J gene lost 4 bases, with 17 bases spanning the gap. The CDR3 loop spans 14 amino acids. The CDR3 bases are TGTGCCAGCACTTCACCCCTCCCTCAATACGAGCAGTACTTC. Residues: CASTSPLPQYEQYF.

This clonotype was counted only a few times. V and J are TRBV4-1 and TRBJ1-5; 7 bases fit TRBD1. There are 14 residues in the CDR3. Germline loops: CDR1 MGHRA, CDR2 YSYEKL. The V and J ends lost 5 bases and 5 bases, in that order; junction bases with no gene match: 6. The CDR3 protein is CASSRGQRDQPQHF. The CDR3 region has the DNA TGCGCCAGCAGCAGGGGACAGAGAGATCAGCCCCAGCATTTT.

This clonotype was seen a few times. The V gene is TRBV6-2 or TRBV6-3, the J gene TRBJ2-7; a weak D match, TRBD1 (6 bases). This CDR3 has 15 residues. V lost 2 bases and J lost 2, with 13 bases in between. Germline CDR1 and CDR2: MNHEY and SVGEGT. CDR3 nucleotide sequence: TGTGCCAGCAGTTACGACAGAACAGGGCCCTACGAGCAGTACTTC. Amino acid sequence: CASSYDRTGPYEQYF.

The chain combines TRBV7-7 with TRBJ2-1, with TRBD2 identical over 8 bases. The CDR3 is made up of 14 amino acids. Germline values: CDR1 SSHAT, CDR2 FNYEAQ (reference sequence). The trim removed 5 bases at V and 10 bases at J, leaving 10 bases unmatched. CDR3 DNA sequence: TGTGCCAGCAGCCAATCCGGGACTAGGATGGAGCAGTTCTTC. This translates into CASSQSGTRMEQFF.

This chain connects TRBV7-2 to TRBJ2-3; 8 bases align to TRBD2. CDR3 length equals 19 residues. From germline, CDR1 is SGHTA and CDR2 FQGNSA. After removal of 4 bases from V and 0 bases from J, the junction contained 15 bases not matched to a gene. CDR3 amino acids: CASSSQPPRLAISTDTQYF. CDR3 sequence (DNA): TGTGCCAGCAGCTCCCAACCCCCTCGACTAGCGATTAGCACAGATACGCAGTATTTT.

This clonotype was seen just once. The CDR3: CASRRQYNEQYF. The CDR3 DNA is TGTGCCAGCAGGAGACAGTACAACGAGCAGTACTTC. V usage is TRBV2 and J usage is TRBJ2-7; maybe TRBD1 (5 bases). V lost 6 bases and J lost 5, with 11 bases in between. The CDR3 runs 12 residues. Germline assignment: CDR1 SNHLY and CDR2 FYNNEI.

V gene TRBV7-6 combines with J gene TRBJ2-5; D not certain. The CDR3 sequence is 13 residues long. Germline loops: CDR1 SGHVS, CDR2 FNYEAQ. Trimming removed 7 bases from V and 4 bases from J, with 13 bases in between. CDR3 nucleotides: TGTGCCAGCACCGGAGCCTCCGGAGAGACCCAGTACTTC. Protein: CASTGASGETQYF. Drawing the rest from reference TRBV7-6 and TRBJ2-5, the complete variable domain is GAGVSQSPRYKVTKRGQDVALRCDPISGHVSLYWYRQALGQGPEFLTYFNYEAQQDKSGLPNDRFSAERPEGSISTLTIQRTEQRDSAMYRCASTGASGETQYFGPGTRLLVL.

This clonotype occurred a few times. The V call is TRBV10-3, the J call TRBJ1-6, with TRBD1 identical over 9 bases. The V and J ends lost 4 bases and 10 bases, in that order; junction bases with no gene match: 2. From germline, CDR1 is ENHRY and CDR2 SYGVKD. This CDR3 has 13 residues. CDR3 in amino acids: CAISGQGGSPLHF. The CDR3, as DNA: TGTGCCATCAGTGGACAGGGGGGATCACCCCTCCACTTT.

The J gene is TRBJ2-2, the V gene TRBV29-1, with D possibly TRBD2 on 5 matching bases. V lost 6 bases, J lost 8 bases, and 16 bases lay in between. Germline-derived CDR1 and CDR2 are SQVTM and ANQGSEA. The CDR3 is made up of 13 amino acids. DNA of the CDR3: TGCAGCGTCGGCGGACTGAGGGTGGGGGAGCTGTTTTTT. Its translation is CSVGGLRVGELFF.

In this sample, this clonotype is medium-sized. The V call is TRBV7-9, the J call TRBJ2-1; D is undetermined. Looked up from germline, CDR1 is SEHNR and CDR2 is FQNEAQ (reference sequence). This CDR3 contains 14 residues. V was shortened by 1 base and J by 2 bases, with 6 bases between the two germline ends. The DNA of the CDR3 is TGTGCCAGCAGCTTAGACGGCGCCTACAATGAGCAGTTCTTC. Amino acids: CASSLDGAYNEQFF.

This clonotype has a handful of counts. J is TRBJ1-4 and V is TRBV7-2; 9 nucleotides align to TRBD1. The CDR3 has 16 amino acids. Germline values: CDR1 SGHTA, CDR2 FQGNSA. After removal of 2 bases from V and 3 bases from J, the junction contained 4 bases not matched to a gene. The CDR3 region is CASSLRWDRANEKLFF. The CDR3 nucleotides read TGTGCCAGCAGCTTACGGTGGGACAGGGCTAATGAAAAACTGTTTTTT.

This clonotype was seen more than once but under ten times. V is TRBV25-1 and J is TRBJ2-5; 12 nucleotides line up with TRBD1. This CDR3 contains 16 residues. Germline V lookup: CDR1 MGHDK, CDR2 SYGVNS. V dropped 4 bases and J dropped 4; count of bases not matched to a gene: 7. CDR3 sequence reads: CASSVPGQGARETQYF. CDR3 nucleotide sequence: TGTGCCAGCAGTGTTCCGGGACAGGGGGCGAGAGAGACCCAGTACTTC.

This clonotype was observed many times. The V call is TRBV11-2, the J call TRBJ2-3; 16 bases are shared with TRBD2. From germline, CDR1 is SGHAT and CDR2 FQNNGV. V was pared by 5 bases and J by 2 bases, with 10 bases of the junction left unmatched. The CDR3 runs to 19 residues. CDR3 residues: CASSHLGLAGGLLTDTQYF. The CDR3 DNA sequence: TGTGCCAGCAGCCATCTGGGACTAGCGGGAGGGCTTCTCACAGATACGCAGTATTTT. Filled out from reference TRBV11-2 and TRBJ2-3, the complete variable domain reads EAGVAQSPRYKIIEKRQSVAFWCNPISGHATLYWYQQILGQGPKLLIQFQNNGVVDDSQLPKDRFSAERLKGVDSTLKIQPAKLEDSAVYLCASSHLGLAGGLLTDTQYFGPGTRLTVL.

This clonotype was counted between two and nine times. The chain joins TRBV5-1 to TRBJ1-1, with 9 bases identical to TRBD1. CDR3 size: 15 residues. The J segment lost 3 bases and the V segment lost 4 bases, leaving 7 bases of the junction unmatched. Germline lookup yields CDR1 SGHRS and CDR2 YFSETQ. The chain's CDR3 is CASSRGTGWDTEAFF. The DNA for the CDR3 is TGCGCCAGCAGCCGGGGGACAGGGTGGGACACTGAAGCTTTCTTT. Based on the CDR3 plus reference TRBV5-1 and TRBJ1-1, the full variable domain is KAGVTQTPRYLIKTRGQQVTLSCSPISGHRSVSWYQQTPGQGLQFLFEYFSETQRNKGNFPGRFSGRQFSNSRSEMNVSTLELGDSALYLCASSRGTGWDTEAFFGQGTRLTVV.

This clonotype was counted a few times. The chain carries TRBV29-1 and TRBJ1-4; 8 bases fit TRBD1. The germline gives CDR1 SQVTM, CDR2 ANQGSEA. V shed 2 bases and J 7 bases; nucleotides not matched to a gene: 3. This CDR3 is 13 amino acids long. In DNA, the CDR3 is TGCAGCGTTGAAACAGGGGGTACTGAAAAACTGTTTTTT. This encodes CSVETGGTEKLFF.

The V call is TRBV7-9, the J call TRBJ2-5; no definite D call. V gave up 3 bases and J gave up 5 bases, with 7 bases separating them. Looked up from germline, CDR1 is SEHNR and CDR2 is FQNEAQ (reference sequence). This CDR3 spans 12 amino acids. The CDR3 bases are TGTGCCAGCAGCTTTATTACGGAGACCCAGTACTTC. It yields the protein CASSFITETQYF. Full variable domain (outside the CDR3, taken from reference TRBV7-9 and TRBJ2-5): DTGVSQNPRHKITKRGQNVTFRCDPISEHNRLYWYRQTLGQGPEFLTYFQNEAQLEKSRLLSDRFSAERPKGSFSTLEIQRTEQGDSAMYLCASSFITETQYFGPGTRLLVL.

This chain links TRBV20-1 with TRBJ1-1; D is possibly TRBD1 (5 bases). The V gene lost 0 bases and the J gene lost 0 bases, with 11 bases spanning the gap. This CDR3 has 15 amino acids. Germline V gene lookup returns CDR1 DFQATT and CDR2 SNEGSKA (reference sequence). The CDR3 region is CSARDLRGMNTEAFF. The CDR3 DNA sequence: TGCAGTGCTAGAGATCTACGGGGGATGAACACTGAAGCTTTCTTT.

In this sample, this clonotype turned up a few times. V and J are TRBV20-1 and TRBJ1-5; 7 bases align to TRBD1. In germline, CDR1 is DFQATT, CDR2 SNEGSKA (reference sequence). The CDR3 sequence is 16 residues long. V lost 5 bases, J lost 3 bases, and 13 bases stayed unmatched. Here the CDR3 DNA reads TGCAGTGCTCACCCGCGAGGGGGCTTTAACAATCAGCCCCAGCATTTT. This codes for CSAHPRGGFNNQPQHF.

The chain has TRBV15 and TRBJ1-5; 7 nucleotides align to TRBD1. The trim removed 1 base at V and 4 bases at J, leaving 4 bases unmatched. The germline gives CDR1 LNHNV, CDR2 YYDKDF (reference sequence). The CDR3 runs to 15 residues. CDR3 DNA: TGTGCCACCAGCAGAGCATCAGGGGGAAATCAGCCCCAGCATTTT. As protein: CATSRASGGNQPQHF.

Only a few counts were recorded for this clonotype. V gene TRBV5-4 combines with J gene TRBJ1-3; no clear D gene. Germline-derived CDR1 and CDR2 are SGHNT and YYREEE (reference sequence). The V end was cut by 2 bases, the J end by 0 bases, with 12 bases between. The CDR3 totals 16 residues. In DNA form, the CDR3 reads TGTGCCAGCAGCTTAGGCAGCCTTACCTCTGGAAACACCATATATTTT. This sequence encodes CASSLGSLTSGNTIYF.

This clonotype was detected ten times or more. As DNA, the CDR3 is TGTGCCAGCAGCCTCAGGGGGCGAGACATTCAGTACTTC. It translates to CASSLRGRDIQYF. The J gene is TRBJ2-4, the V gene TRBV7-3, with TRBD1 matching 8 bases. CDR1 SGHTA and CDR2 FQGTGA come from the germline V gene. This CDR3 has 13 amino acids. Losses at the gene ends were 5 bases for V and 8 bases for J; bases not matched to a gene: 5.

This clonotype was detected ten times or more. One end of the junction varies from germline; a read error may be responsible. The genes are TRBV20-1 and TRBJ2-7; D is possibly TRBD2 (5 bases). The CDR3 spans 11 residues. Per germline, CDR1 DFQATT and CDR2 SNEGSKA (reference sequence). This CDR3 is CSTRRSYEQYF. CDR3 in DNA: TGCAGTACTAGGCGTTCCTACGAGCAGTACTTC.

The rearrangement uses TRBV7-9 and TRBJ2-7; 11 positions agree with TRBD2. Germline CDR1 and CDR2: SEHNR and FQNEAQ (reference sequence). This CDR3 is built from 16 residues. V shed 8 bases, J shed 2 bases, and the junction held 11 bases outside the gene matches. CDR3 in amino acids: CASRGTSGSSTYEQYF. CDR3 in DNA: TGTGCCAGCCGAGGAACTAGCGGGAGTTCAACCTACGAGCAGTACTTC.

In this sample, this clonotype turned up a few times. V is TRBV28 and J is TRBJ1-6, with unresolved D. Germline V gene sequence: CDR1 MDHEN, CDR2 SYDVKM. V lost 3 bases and J 0 bases, leaving 9 bases between the germline ends. This CDR3 has 16 residues. The CDR3 region is CASSFGLGSYNSPLHF. In DNA, the CDR3 is TGTGCCAGCAGTTTCGGGCTGGGCTCCTATAATTCACCCCTCCACTTT.

The genes are TRBV20-1 and TRBJ2-3, with D possibly TRBD2 on 7 matching bases. The ends were cut back, 0 bases at V and 4 bases at J, with 14 bases in the middle. CDR1 and CDR2 from the germline V gene are DFQATT and SNEGSKA (reference sequence). This CDR3 has 15 residues. The chain's CDR3 is CSARDVGGGPDTQYF. The CDR3 nucleotides are TGCAGTGCTAGAGACGTTGGGGGGGGCCCAGATACGCAGTATTTT.